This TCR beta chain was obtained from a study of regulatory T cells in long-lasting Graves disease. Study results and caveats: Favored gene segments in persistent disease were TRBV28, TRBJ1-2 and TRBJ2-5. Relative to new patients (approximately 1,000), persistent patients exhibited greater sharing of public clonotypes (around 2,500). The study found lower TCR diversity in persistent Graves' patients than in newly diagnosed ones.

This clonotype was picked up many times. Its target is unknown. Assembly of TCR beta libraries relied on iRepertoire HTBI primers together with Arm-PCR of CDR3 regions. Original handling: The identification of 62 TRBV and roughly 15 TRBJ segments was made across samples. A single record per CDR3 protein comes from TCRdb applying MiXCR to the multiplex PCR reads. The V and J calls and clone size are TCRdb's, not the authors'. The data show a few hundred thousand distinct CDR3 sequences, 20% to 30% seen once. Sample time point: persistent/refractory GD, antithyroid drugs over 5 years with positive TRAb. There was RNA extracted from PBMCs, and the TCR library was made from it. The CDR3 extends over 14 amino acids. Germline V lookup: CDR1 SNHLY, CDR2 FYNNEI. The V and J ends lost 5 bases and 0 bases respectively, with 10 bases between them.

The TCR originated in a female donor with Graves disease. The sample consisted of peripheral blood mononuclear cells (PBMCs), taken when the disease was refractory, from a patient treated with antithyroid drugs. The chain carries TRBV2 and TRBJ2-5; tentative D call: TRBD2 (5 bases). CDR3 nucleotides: TGTGCCAGCAGTTCCGGGATAAACCAAGAGACCCAGTACTTC. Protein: CASSSGINQETQYF.